What follows are 2 T cell receptor beta chains derived from one specimen sequenced in a study of T cells after yellow fever vaccination (dated by TCRdb to the late 2010s). According to the study, the label for this sample's treatment or condition signals: live attenuated yellow fever vaccine strain. The method was 5' RACE. The run used an Illumina NovaSeq 6000. The public reads were run again by TCRdb, first through fastp at Q25 and then through MiXCR, and only productive beta chains were kept. Every CDR3 protein is listed once, alongside the most common genes and DNA of its rows. The sample table shows about 310,000 distinct CDR3 sequences, and less than 4.5% are seen once. The biggest ten clones account for around a quarter of the sample. The starting material was PBMCs, obtained on the day of the yellow fever booster vaccination. These TCRs come from a man aged 18-30 years who received the YFV17D yellow fever vaccine.

The rearrangement links TRBV7-3 to TRBJ2-3; possibly TRBD2 for D (6 bases). CDR1 is SGHTA, CDR2 FQGTGA, per germline. Trimming stripped 10 bases from V and 4 bases from J, with 18 bases between. This CDR3 spans 14 amino acids. The CDR3 DNA follows: TGTGCCACCGGGAGAGAGGCGGGGTCAGATACGCAGTATTTT. Its protein is CATGREAGSDTQYF.

This clonotype was detected a few times. J is TRBJ2-3 and V is TRBV5-6, with 8 positions matching TRBD2. Germline V gene data show CDR1 as SGHDT and CDR2 as YYEEEE. The V and J ends lost 3 bases and 0 bases, in that order; junction bases with no gene match: 3. The CDR3 extends over 15 amino acids. The CDR3 DNA follows: TGTGCCAGCAGCTGGACTAGCTCTAGCACAGATACGCAGTATTTT. Amino acids: CASSWTSSSTDTQYF.